This TCR beta chain was documented in a study of blood T cell repertoires in COVID-19. Using immunoSEQ multiplex PCR, the repertoire was profiled, and TCRdb retains in-frame clones only, with some absent. The sample has under 300,000 clones; around 82% are singletons. This clone was seen ten or more times. The sample taken for sequencing was peripheral blood. This TCR was sampled from a woman between 45 and 60 years old who had recovered from COVID-19.

In DNA, the CDR3 is TGTGCCAGTAGTATCTCGGAGACTGGCTACACCTTC. Its protein product is CASSISETGYTF. The genes are TRBV19 and TRBJ1-2, with D unresolved. The germline V gene encodes CDR1 LNHDA and CDR2 SQIVND (reference sequence). CDR3 size: 12 residues. Deletions cut 3 bases from V and 7 bases from J, with 9 bases between.